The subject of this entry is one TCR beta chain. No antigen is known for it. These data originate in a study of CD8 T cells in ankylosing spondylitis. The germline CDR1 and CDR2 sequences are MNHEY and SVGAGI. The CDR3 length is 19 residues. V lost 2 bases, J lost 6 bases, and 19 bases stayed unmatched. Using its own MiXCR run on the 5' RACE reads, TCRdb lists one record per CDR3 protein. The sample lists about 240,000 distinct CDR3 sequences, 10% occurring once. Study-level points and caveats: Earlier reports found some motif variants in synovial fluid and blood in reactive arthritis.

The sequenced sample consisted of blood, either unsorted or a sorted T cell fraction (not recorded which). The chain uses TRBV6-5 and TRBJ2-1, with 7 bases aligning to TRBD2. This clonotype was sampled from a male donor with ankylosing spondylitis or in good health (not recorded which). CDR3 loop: CASSYAPSRWEGHGNEQFF. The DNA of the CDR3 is TGTGCCAGCAGTTACGCGCCTAGTAGATGGGAGGGTCATGGCAATGAGCAGTTCTTC.